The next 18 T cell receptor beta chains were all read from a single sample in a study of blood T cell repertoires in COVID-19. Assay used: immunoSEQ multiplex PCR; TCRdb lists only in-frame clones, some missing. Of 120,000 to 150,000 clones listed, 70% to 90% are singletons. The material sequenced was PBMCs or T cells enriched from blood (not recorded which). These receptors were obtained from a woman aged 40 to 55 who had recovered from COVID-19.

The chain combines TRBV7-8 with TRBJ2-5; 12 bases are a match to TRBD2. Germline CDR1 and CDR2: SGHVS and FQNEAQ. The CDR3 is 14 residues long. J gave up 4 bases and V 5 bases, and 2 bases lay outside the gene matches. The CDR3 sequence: CASSLTSGRETQYF. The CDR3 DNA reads TGTGCCAGCAGCCTGACTAGCGGGAGAGAGACCCAGTACTTC.

The CDR3 spells CASSQDPGTGDEQYF. As DNA, the CDR3 is TGTGCCAGCAGCCAAGACCCCGGGACAGGGGACGAGCAGTACTTC. The chain links TRBV14 to TRBJ2-7; TRBD1 matches at 10 bases. After removal of 0 bases from V and 5 bases from J, the junction contained 4 bases not matched to a gene. The CDR3 is made up of 15 amino acids. Per the germline V gene, CDR1 is SGHDN and CDR2 is FVKESK.

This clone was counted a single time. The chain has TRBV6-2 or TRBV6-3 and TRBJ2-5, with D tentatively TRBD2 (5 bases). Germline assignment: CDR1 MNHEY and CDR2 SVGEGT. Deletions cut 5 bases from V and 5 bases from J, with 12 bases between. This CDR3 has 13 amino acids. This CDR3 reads CASSTPGSETQYF. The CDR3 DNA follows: TGTGCCAGCAGTACCCCGGGATCGGAGACCCAGTACTTC.

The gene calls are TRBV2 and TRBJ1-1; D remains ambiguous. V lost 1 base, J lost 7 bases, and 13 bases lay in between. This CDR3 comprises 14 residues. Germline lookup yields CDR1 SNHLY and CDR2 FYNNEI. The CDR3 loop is CASSEGRLMSEAFF. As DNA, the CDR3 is TGTGCCAGCAGTGAAGGGCGGCTGATGAGTGAAGCTTTCTTT. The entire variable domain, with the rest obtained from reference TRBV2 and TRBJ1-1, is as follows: EPEVTQTPSHQVTQMGQEVILRCVPISNHLYFYWYRQILGQKVEFLVSFYNNEISEKSEIFDDQFSVERPDGSNFTLKIRSTKLEDSAMYFCASSEGRLMSEAFFGQGTRLTVV.

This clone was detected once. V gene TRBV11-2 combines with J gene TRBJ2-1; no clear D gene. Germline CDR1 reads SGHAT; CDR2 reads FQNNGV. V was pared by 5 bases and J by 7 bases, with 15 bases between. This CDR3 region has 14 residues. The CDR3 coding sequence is TGTGCCAGCAGCCCGATCTTTGGCAGGAATGAGCAGTTCTTC. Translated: CASSPIFGRNEQFF.

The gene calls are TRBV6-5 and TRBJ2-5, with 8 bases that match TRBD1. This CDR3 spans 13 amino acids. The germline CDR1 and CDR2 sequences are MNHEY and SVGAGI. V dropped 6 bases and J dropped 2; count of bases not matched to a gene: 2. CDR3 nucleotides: TGTGCCAGCAGGCGGACAGGGCAAGAGACCCAGTACTTC. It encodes CASRRTGQETQYF.

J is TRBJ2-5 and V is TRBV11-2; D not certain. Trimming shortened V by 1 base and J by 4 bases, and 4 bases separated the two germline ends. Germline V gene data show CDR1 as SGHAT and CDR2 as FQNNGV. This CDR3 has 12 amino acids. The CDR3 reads CASSLGRETQYF. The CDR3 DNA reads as TGTGCCAGCAGCTTAGGTCGAGAGACCCAGTACTTC. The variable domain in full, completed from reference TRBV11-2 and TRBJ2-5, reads EAGVAQSPRYKIIEKRQSVAFWCNPISGHATLYWYQQILGQGPKLLIQFQNNGVVDDSQLPKDRFSAERLKGVDSTLKIQPAKLEDSAVYLCASSLGRETQYFGPGTRLLVL.

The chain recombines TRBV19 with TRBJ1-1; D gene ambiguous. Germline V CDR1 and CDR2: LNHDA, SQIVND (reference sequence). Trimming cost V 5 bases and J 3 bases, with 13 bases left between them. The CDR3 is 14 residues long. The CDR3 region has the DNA TGTGCCAGTAGTCCCCTCGACCGGGACACTGAAGCTTTCTTT. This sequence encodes CASSPLDRDTEAFF.

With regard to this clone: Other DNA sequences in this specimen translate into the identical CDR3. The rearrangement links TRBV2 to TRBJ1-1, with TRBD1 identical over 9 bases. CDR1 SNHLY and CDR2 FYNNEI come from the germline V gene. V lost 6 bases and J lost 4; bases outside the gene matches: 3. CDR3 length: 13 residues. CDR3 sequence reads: CASRGQGGTEAFF. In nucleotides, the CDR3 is TGTGCCAGCAGGGGACAGGGAGGCACTGAAGCTTTCTTT.

The DNA of the CDR3 is TGTGCCAGCAGCGTAGGAGCGCTGATGAACACTGAAGCTTTCTTT. This sequence encodes CASSVGALMNTEAFF. The genes are TRBV9 and TRBJ1-1; D unresolved. Trimming took off 0 bases at V and 0 bases at J, with 9 bases between the two ends. The CDR3 covers 15 residues. The V gene's germline CDR1 is SGDLS and CDR2 YYNGEE.

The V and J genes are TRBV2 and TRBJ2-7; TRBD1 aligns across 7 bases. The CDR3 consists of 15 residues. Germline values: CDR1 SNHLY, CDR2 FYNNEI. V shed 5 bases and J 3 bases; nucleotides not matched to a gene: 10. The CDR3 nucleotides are TGTGCCAGCAGTTCTCTCTGGGACAGCTTCTACGAGCAGTACTTC. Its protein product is CASSSLWDSFYEQYF.

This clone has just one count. In DNA form, the CDR3 reads TGTGCCTGGAGGATCGGCCAGGGCCTAAATGAAAAACTGTTTTTT. Protein sequence: CAWRIGQGLNEKLFF. The chain recombines TRBV30 with TRBJ1-4; possibly TRBD1 for D (5 bases). The CDR3 spans 15 residues. Per the germline V gene, CDR1 is GTSNPN and CDR2 is SVGIG (reference sequence). Trimming left V 3 bases short and J 5 bases short, with 16 bases between. The whole variable domain, remainder taken from reference TRBV30 and TRBJ1-4, is SQTIHQWPATLVQPVGSPLSLECTVEGTSNPNLYWYRQAAGRGLQLLFYSVGIGQISSEVPQNLSASRPQDRQFILSSKKLLLSDSGFYLCAWRIGQGLNEKLFFGSGTQLSVL.

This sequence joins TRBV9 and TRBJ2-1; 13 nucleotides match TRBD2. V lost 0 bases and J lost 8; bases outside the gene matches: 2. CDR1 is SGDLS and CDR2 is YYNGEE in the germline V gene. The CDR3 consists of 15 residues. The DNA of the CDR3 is TGTGCCAGCAGCGTAGGGACTAGCGGGGGTTATGAGCAGTTCTTC. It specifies CASSVGTSGGYEQFF.

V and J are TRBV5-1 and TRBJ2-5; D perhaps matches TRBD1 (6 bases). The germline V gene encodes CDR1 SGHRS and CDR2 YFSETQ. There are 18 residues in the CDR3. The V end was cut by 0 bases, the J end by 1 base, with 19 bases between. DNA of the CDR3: TGCGCCAGCAGCTTGGGGGGAAACAGGGTAGGCGTCCAAGAGACCCAGTACTTC. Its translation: CASSLGGNRVGVQETQYF.

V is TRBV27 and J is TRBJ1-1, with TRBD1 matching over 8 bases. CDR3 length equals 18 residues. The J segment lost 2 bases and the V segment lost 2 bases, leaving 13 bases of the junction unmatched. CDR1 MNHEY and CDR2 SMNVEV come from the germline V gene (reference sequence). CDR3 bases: TGTGCCAGCAGTTTAGGTCACTTGGACAGGGTGGACAACACTGAAGCTTTCTTT. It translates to CASSLGHLDRVDNTEAFF.

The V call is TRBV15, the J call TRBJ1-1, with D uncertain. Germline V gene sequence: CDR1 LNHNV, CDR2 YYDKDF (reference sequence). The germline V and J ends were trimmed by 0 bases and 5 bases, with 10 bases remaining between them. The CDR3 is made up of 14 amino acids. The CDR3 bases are TGTGCCACCAGCAGAGATCGCGGTGGGACTGAAGCTTTCTTT. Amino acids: CATSRDRGGTEAFF.

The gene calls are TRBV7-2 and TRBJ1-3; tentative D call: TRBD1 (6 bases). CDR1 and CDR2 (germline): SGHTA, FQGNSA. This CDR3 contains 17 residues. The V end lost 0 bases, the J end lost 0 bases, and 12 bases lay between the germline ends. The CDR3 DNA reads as TGTGCCAGCAGCTTAGCACGACAGGAACTCTCTGGAAACACCATATATTTT. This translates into CASSLARQELSGNTIYF. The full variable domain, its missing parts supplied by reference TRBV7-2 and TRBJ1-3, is GAGVSQSPSNKVTEKGKDVELRCDPISGHTALYWYRQSLGQGLEFLIYFQGNSAPDKSGLPSDRFSAERTGGSVSTLTIQRTQQEDSAVYLCASSLARQELSGNTIYFGEGSWLTVV.

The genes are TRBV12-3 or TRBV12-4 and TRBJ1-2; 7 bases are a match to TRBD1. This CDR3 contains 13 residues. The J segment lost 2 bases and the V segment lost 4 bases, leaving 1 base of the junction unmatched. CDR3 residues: CASSSGQNYGYTF. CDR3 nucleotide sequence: TGTGCCAGCAGTTCGGGACAGAACTATGGCTACACCTTC.